This record looks at one T cell receptor beta chain sequence and its context. The entry originates in a study of blood T cell repertoires in COVID-19. Study as a whole: Acute-phase and convalescent COVID-19 samples originated in the United States, Italy and Spain. T cells, B-cell-depleted T cells, or PBMCs supplied cDNA or gDNA.

With 7 bases clipped from V and 5 bases from J, the junction kept 10 bases outside the gene matches. CDR1 is SNHLY, CDR2 FYNNEI, per germline. This CDR3 region has 15 residues. As handled by the study authors: Quantification of nucleated cells was approximated via reference gene primer amplification. Assay used: immunoSEQ multiplex PCR; TCRdb lists only in-frame clones, some missing. V and J calls and clone size follow that table, whereas D and trimming were derived from the DNA. The sample records about 230,000 clones, around four fifths being singletons. Sequencing was performed on peripheral blood. The receptor comes from a woman between 65 and 79 years old with active or convalescent COVID-19. This rearrangement joins TRBV2 to TRBJ2-2; TRBD1 matches 7 bases. CDR3 sequence: CASNEHGRGTGELFF. CDR3 nucleotides: TGTGCCAGCAACGAGCACGGCAGGGGGACCGGGGAGCTGTTTTTT.